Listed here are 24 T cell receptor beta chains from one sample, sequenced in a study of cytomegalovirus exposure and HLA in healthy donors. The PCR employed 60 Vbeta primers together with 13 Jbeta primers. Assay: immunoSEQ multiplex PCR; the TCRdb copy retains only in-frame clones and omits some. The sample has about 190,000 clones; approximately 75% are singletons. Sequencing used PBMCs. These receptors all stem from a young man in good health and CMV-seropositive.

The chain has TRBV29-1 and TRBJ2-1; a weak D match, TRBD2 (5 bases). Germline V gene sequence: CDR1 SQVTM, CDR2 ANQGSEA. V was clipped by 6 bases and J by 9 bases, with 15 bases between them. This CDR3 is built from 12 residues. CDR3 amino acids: CSVRTGGAEQFF. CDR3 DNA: TGCAGCGTCAGGACTGGAGGCGCTGAGCAGTTCTTC.

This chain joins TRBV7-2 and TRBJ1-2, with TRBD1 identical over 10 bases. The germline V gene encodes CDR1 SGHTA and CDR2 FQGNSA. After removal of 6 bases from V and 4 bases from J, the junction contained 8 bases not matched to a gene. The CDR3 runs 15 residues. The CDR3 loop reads CASRETTGGGYGYTF. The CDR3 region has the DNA TGTGCCAGCAGAGAAACGACAGGGGGCGGCTATGGCTACACCTTC.

CDR3 region: CSVARGRTGELFF. In DNA, the CDR3 is TGCAGCGTTGCCAGGGGTCGTACCGGGGAGCTGTTTTTT. The genes are TRBV29-1 and TRBJ2-2, with a tentative D call TRBD1 (6 bases). V was cut by 4 bases and J by 5 bases, with 11 bases left in between. Per the germline V gene, CDR1 is SQVTM and CDR2 is ANQGSEA. The CDR3 has 13 residues.

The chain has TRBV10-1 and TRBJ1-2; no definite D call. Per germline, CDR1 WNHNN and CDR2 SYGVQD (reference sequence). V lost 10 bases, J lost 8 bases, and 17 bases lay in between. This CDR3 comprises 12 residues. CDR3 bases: TGCGCCACCCAACGGCCTCGGAGAGGCTACACCTTC. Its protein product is CATQRPRRGYTF.

DNA for the CDR3: TGCGCCAGCAGCCAAGATCTTTTTAGTCCCTTCACAGATACGCAGTATTTT. It yields the protein CASSQDLFSPFTDTQYF. The chain joins TRBV4-3 to TRBJ2-3; D not resolved. V shed 0 bases and J shed 2 bases, with 15 bases lying between them. The germline V gene encodes CDR1 LGHNA and CDR2 YSLEER. The CDR3 length is 17 residues.

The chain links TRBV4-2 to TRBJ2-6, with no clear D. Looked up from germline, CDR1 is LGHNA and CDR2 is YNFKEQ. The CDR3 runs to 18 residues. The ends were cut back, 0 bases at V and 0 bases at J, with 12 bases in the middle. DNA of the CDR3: TGTGCCAGCAGCCAAGAAAGTCAGTTATCCTCTGGGGCCAACGTCCTGACTTTC. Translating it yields CASSQESQLSSGANVLTF.

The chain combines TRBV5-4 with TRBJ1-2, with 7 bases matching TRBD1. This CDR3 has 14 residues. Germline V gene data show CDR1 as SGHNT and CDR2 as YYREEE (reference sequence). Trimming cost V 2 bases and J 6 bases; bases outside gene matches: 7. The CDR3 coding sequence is TGTGCCAGCAGCTTTTCCGACAGGGACAATGGCTACACCTTC. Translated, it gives CASSFSDRDNGYTF.

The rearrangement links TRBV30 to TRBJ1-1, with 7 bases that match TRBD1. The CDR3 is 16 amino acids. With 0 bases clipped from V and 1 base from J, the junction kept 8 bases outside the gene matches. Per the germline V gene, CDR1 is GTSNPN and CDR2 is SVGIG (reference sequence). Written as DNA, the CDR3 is TGTGCCTGGAGTGTACGTGGCAGGGGGACGAACACTGAAGCTTTCTTT. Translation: CAWSVRGRGTNTEAFF.

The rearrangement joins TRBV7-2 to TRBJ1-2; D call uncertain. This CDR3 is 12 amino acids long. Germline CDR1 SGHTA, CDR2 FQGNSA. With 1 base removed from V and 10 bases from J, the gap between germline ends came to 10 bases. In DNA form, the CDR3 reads TGTGCCAGCAGCTTAGTTTACGGGGACTACACCTTC. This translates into CASSLVYGDYTF.

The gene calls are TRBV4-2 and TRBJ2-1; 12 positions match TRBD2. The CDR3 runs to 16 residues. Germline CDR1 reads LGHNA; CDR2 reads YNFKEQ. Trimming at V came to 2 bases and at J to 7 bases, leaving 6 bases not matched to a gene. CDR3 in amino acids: CASSQPLAGGDNEQFF. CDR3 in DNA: TGTGCCAGCAGCCAACCCCTAGCGGGAGGGGATAATGAGCAGTTCTTC.

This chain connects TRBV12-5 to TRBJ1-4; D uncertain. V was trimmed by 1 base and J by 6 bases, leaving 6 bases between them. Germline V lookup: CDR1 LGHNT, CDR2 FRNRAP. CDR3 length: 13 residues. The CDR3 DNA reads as TGTGCTAGTGGTTTGGCGGGTGATGAAAAACTGTTTTTT. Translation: CASGLAGDEKLFF.

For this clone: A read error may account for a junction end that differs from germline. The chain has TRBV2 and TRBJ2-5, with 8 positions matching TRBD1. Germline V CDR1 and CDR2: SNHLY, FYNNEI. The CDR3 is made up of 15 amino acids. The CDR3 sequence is CASSEGTGPQETQYF. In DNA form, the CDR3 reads TGTGCCAGCAGCGAAGGGACAGGCCCTCAGGAGACCCAGTACTTC.

Here the CDR3 DNA reads TGTGCCATCAGTGAGTCGGAGGACTATAACACCGGGGAGCTGTTTTTT. Encoded protein: CAISESEDYNTGELFF. This rearrangement joins TRBV10-3 to TRBJ2-2; a weak D match, TRBD2 (6 bases). CDR1 is ENHRY, CDR2 SYGVKD, per germline. Trimming left V 0 bases short and J 2 bases short, with 10 bases between. CDR3 size: 16 residues.

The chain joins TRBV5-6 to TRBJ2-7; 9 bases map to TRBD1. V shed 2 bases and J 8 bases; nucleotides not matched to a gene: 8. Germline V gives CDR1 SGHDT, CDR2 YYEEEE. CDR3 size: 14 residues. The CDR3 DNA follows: TGTGCCAGCAGCTTCGCGGGACAGGGCAGAAAGCAGTACTTC. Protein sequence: CASSFAGQGRKQYF.

In nucleotides, the CDR3 is TGTGCCAGCAGCCAACGGACAGGGATAACGCAGCAGTACTTC. Amino acid sequence: CASSQRTGITQQYF. The chain links TRBV6-6 to TRBJ2-7, with 8 bases aligning to TRBD1. The CDR3 is made up of 14 amino acids. Trimming at V came to 6 bases and at J to 8 bases, leaving 12 bases not matched to a gene. From germline, CDR1 is MNHNY and CDR2 SVGAGI (reference sequence).

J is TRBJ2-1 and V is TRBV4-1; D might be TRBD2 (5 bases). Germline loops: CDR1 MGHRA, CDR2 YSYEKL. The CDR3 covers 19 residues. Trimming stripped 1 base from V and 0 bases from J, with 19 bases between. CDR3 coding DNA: TGCGCCAGCAGCCAAGCCCGTACACCACGGGGTCGCTCCTACAATGAGCAGTTCTTC. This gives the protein CASSQARTPRGRSYNEQFF.

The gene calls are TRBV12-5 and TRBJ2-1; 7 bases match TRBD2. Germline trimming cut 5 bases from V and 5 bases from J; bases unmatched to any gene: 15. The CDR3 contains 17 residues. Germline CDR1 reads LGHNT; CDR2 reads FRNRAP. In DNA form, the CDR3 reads TGTGCTAGTGGTACCCGAAAGGGCGGGAGATTCCACAATGAGCAGTTCTTC. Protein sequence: CASGTRKGGRFHNEQFF.

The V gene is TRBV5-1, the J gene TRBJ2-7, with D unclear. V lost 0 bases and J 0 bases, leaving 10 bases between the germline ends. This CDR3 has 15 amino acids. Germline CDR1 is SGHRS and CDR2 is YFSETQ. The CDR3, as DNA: TGCGCCAGCAGCTTGGAACAGTTAATCTCCTACGAGCAGTACTTC. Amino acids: CASSLEQLISYEQYF. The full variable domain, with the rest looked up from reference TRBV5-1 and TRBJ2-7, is KAGVTQTPRYLIKTRGQQVTLSCSPISGHRSVSWYQQTPGQGLQFLFEYFSETQRNKGNFPGRFSGRQFSNSRSEMNVSTLELGDSALYLCASSLEQLISYEQYFGPGTRLTVT.

The CDR3 loop is CASSFRTGGKYDEQFF. The CDR3, as DNA: TGTGCCAGCAGCTTTAGGACAGGGGGCAAGTATGATGAGCAGTTCTTC. V gene TRBV11-3 combines with J gene TRBJ2-1, with TRBD1 matching over 11 bases. V dropped 3 bases and J dropped 8; count of bases not matched to a gene: 9. Germline-derived CDR1 and CDR2 are SGHNT and YENEEA. The CDR3 loop spans 16 amino acids.

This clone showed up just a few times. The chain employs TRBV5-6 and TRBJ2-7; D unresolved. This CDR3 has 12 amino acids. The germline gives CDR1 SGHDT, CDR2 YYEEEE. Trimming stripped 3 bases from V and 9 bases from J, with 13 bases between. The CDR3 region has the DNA TGTGCCAGCAGCTCCACCTCCTATGGGCAGTACTTC. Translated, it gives CASSSTSYGQYF.

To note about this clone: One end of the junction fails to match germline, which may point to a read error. CDR3 DNA: TGTGCCAGCAGCCGCCTCTTGGGCACAAATACGCAGTATTTT. Amino acids: CASSRLLGTNTQYF. The chain joins TRBV11-2 to TRBJ2-3; D is unclear. Germline V gene lookup returns CDR1 SGHAT and CDR2 FQNNGV. The length of the CDR3 is 14 residues.

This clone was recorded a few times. CDR3 DNA: TGTGCCAGCAGTTGGGGGGGGCAAGAGACCCAGTACTTC. It yields the protein CASSWGGQETQYF. The chain employs TRBV28 and TRBJ2-5; 7 bases agree with TRBD2. The CDR3 totals 13 residues. Germline values: CDR1 MDHEN, CDR2 SYDVKM. V shed 4 bases, J shed 2 bases, and the junction held 1 base outside the gene matches.

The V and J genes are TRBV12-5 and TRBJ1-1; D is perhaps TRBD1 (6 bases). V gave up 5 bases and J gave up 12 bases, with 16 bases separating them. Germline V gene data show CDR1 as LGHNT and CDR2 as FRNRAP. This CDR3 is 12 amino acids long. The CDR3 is CASGITGLRTFF. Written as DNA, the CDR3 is TGTGCTAGTGGTATAACAGGGCTTAGGACTTTCTTT.

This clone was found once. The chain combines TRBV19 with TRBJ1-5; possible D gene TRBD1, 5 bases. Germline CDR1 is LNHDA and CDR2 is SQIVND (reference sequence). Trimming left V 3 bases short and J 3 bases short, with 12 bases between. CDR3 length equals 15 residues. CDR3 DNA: TGTGCCAGTAGTATTTCCCACAGGCCCAATCAGCCCCAGCATTTT. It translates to CASSISHRPNQPQHF.